The 22 T cell receptor beta chains below all came from one sample that was sequenced in a study of T cell changes during pregnancy in multiple sclerosis. Libraries were prepared by immunoSEQ multiplex PCR; TCRdb keeps only in-frame clonotypes and omits some of them. The repertoire has 26,000 or so clones, 80% to 90% of them found once; the top ten carry approximately 17%. Specimen: CD8+ T cells from peripheral blood mononuclear cells, collected in the second trimester of pregnancy. These receptors all stem from a female donor with multiple sclerosis, enrolled in a pregnancy study.

V gene TRBV7-2 combines with J gene TRBJ2-7, with D hard to call. Per germline, CDR1 SGHTA and CDR2 FQGNSA. V was trimmed by 1 base and J by 0 bases, leaving 4 bases between them. The CDR3 runs to 13 residues. The CDR3 protein is CASSLGPSYEQYF. The DNA for the CDR3 is TGTGCCAGCAGCTTAGGGCCCTCCTACGAGCAGTACTTC. The full variable domain, with the rest looked up from reference TRBV7-2 and TRBJ2-7, is GAGVSQSPSNKVTEKGKDVELRCDPISGHTALYWYRQSLGQGLEFLIYFQGNSAPDKSGLPSDRFSAERTGGSVSTLTIQRTQQEDSAVYLCASSLGPSYEQYFGPGTRLTVT.

The count of this clone is one. The chain joins TRBV19 to TRBJ2-1, with 10 nucleotides matching TRBD2. The CDR3 spans 15 residues. The V gene's germline CDR1 is LNHDA and CDR2 SQIVND (reference sequence). V gave up 3 bases and J gave up 3 bases; unmatched junction bases: 2. This CDR3 reads CASSIGLAVYNEQFF. As DNA, the CDR3 is TGTGCCAGTAGTATCGGACTAGCGGTCTACAATGAGCAGTTCTTC.

The chain links TRBV28 to TRBJ2-7; 8 bases are a match to TRBD1. The CDR3 consists of 14 residues. The germline V gene has CDR1 MDHEN and CDR2 SYDVKM. Trimming at V came to 5 bases and at J to 0 bases, leaving 3 bases not matched to a gene. This chain's CDR3 is CASSLRGPSYEQYF. CDR3 DNA: TGTGCCAGCAGTCTCAGGGGGCCCTCCTACGAGCAGTACTTC.

This sequence joins TRBV13 and TRBJ2-1, with TRBD2 identical over 14 bases. The CDR3 totals 19 residues. Germline values: CDR1 PRHDT, CDR2 FYEKMQ (reference sequence). V shed 5 bases, J shed 0 bases, and the junction held 9 bases outside the gene matches. The CDR3 spells CASSPLGTSGGSSYNEQFF. CDR3 coding DNA: TGTGCCAGCAGCCCACTCGGGACTAGCGGGGGAAGCTCCTACAATGAGCAGTTCTTC.

V gene TRBV13 combines with J gene TRBJ2-5, with unresolved D. The J call may be mistaken, given a closer DNA end match to TRBJ2-7. The length of the CDR3 is 14 residues. Germline assignment: CDR1 PRHDT and CDR2 FYEKMQ (reference sequence). CDR3 sequence (DNA): TGTGCCAGCAGCTCCGAGCAGACACCCTACGAGCAGTACTTC. This encodes CASSSEQTPYEQYF.

This clone was found a few times. The rearrangement joins TRBV6-5 to TRBJ2-2, with 8 bases fitting TRBD2. The germline V gene encodes CDR1 MNHEY and CDR2 SVGAGI. J lost 6 bases, V lost 8 bases, and 8 bases had no gene match. This CDR3 region has 14 residues. CDR3 sequence: CASAGLARSGELFF. The CDR3 DNA follows: TGTGCCAGCGCTGGACTAGCCAGATCCGGGGAGCTGTTTTTT.

The chain combines TRBV28 with TRBJ2-3, with 7 bases aligning to TRBD1. Germline V gene lookup returns CDR1 MDHEN and CDR2 SYDVKM. This CDR3 region has 15 residues. With 2 bases clipped from V and 3 bases from J, the junction kept 5 bases outside the gene matches. The CDR3 sequence is CASSLPGTETDTQYF. The CDR3 nucleotides are TGTGCCAGCAGTTTACCCGGGACAGAGACAGATACGCAGTATTTT.

The chain couples TRBV21-1 to TRBJ1-6; the table's D gene call, TRBD1, was not cross checked with the DNA. TRBV21-1 is deemed a pseudogene. This CDR3 has 16 residues. CDR3 in DNA: TGTGCCAGCAGCAAAGAGCGGCCAGGGGGCAGTTCACCCCTCCACTTT. The encoded protein is CASSKERPGGSSPLHF.

V gene TRBV7-9 combines with J gene TRBJ1-4, with a tentative D call TRBD1 (6 bases). CDR3 length equals 15 residues. Germline CDR1 and CDR2: SEHNR and FQNEAQ (reference sequence). V gave up 1 base and J gave up 0 bases, with 6 bases separating them. CDR3 in amino acids: CASSLGTATNEKLFF. The CDR3, as DNA: TGTGCCAGCAGCTTAGGGACAGCAACTAATGAAAAACTGTTTTTT. The full variable domain, rest sourced from reference TRBV7-9 and TRBJ1-4, is DTGVSQNPRHKITKRGQNVTFRCDPISEHNRLYWYRQTLGQGPEFLTYFQNEAQLEKSRLLSDRFSAERPKGSFSTLEIQRTEQGDSAMYLCASSLGTATNEKLFFGSGTQLSVL.

This chain's CDR3 is CASSQDDGMNEQFF. CDR3 sequence (DNA): TGCGCCAGCAGCCAAGATGACGGGATGAATGAGCAGTTCTTC. The V and J genes are TRBV4-1 and TRBJ2-1, with D possibly being TRBD2 (5 bases). The CDR3 is 14 amino acids. The germline V gene has CDR1 MGHRA and CDR2 YSYEKL. Trimming stripped 0 bases from V and 7 bases from J, with 10 bases between.

This chain links TRBV28 with TRBJ2-7; 10 bases are a match to TRBD1. The germline V gene has CDR1 MDHEN and CDR2 SYDVKM. V lost 6 bases to trimming and J lost 7 bases; unmatched junction nucleotides: 12. The CDR3 has 15 amino acids. CDR3 DNA: TGTGCCAGCAGCGAGCCAGACAGGGGGCAGGGAGAGCAGTACTTC. Translating gives CASSEPDRGQGEQYF.

The V call is TRBV7-9, the J call TRBJ2-3; D perhaps matches TRBD2 (6 bases). V was cut by 1 base and J by 2 bases, with 13 bases left in between. The germline V gene has CDR1 SEHNR and CDR2 FQNEAQ (reference sequence). The CDR3 is 16 residues long. The CDR3 spells CASSLGGGVLTDTQYF. The CDR3 DNA follows: TGTGCCAGCAGCTTAGGGGGCGGGGTGCTCACAGATACGCAGTATTTT.

V usage is TRBV4-1 and J usage is TRBJ2-7, with D uncertain. V shed 5 bases and J shed 4 bases, with 6 bases lying between them. CDR1 and CDR2 (germline): MGHRA, YSYEKL. The CDR3 extends over 11 amino acids. In DNA, the CDR3 is TGCGCCAGCAGCAACAGTTACGAGCAGTACTTC. Amino acids: CASSNSYEQYF.

The chain combines TRBV7-8 with TRBJ2-2, with 13 bases aligning to TRBD2. The germline V gene encodes CDR1 SGHVS and CDR2 FQNEAQ. The CDR3 length is 18 residues. V shed 1 base, J shed 6 bases, and the junction held 8 bases outside the gene matches. The CDR3 coding sequence is TGTGCCAGCAGCTTAGAACTAGCGGGAGGGCCGGTTTCCGGGGAGCTGTTTTTT. Translating it yields CASSLELAGGPVSGELFF.

The chain couples TRBV7-9 to TRBJ2-3, with 12 bases aligning to TRBD2. With V trimmed by 5 bases and J by 3 bases, 6 bases remained unmatched. The CDR3 extends over 16 amino acids. Per the germline V gene, CDR1 is SEHNR and CDR2 is FQNEAQ (reference sequence). The chain's CDR3 is CASSAPTSGRTDTQYF. In DNA form, the CDR3 reads TGTGCCAGCAGCGCCCCCACTAGCGGGAGGACAGATACGCAGTATTTT.

The CDR3 reads CASSVDGQGPTEAFF. The DNA for the CDR3 is TGCGCCAGCAGCGTCGACGGACAGGGACCAACTGAAGCTTTCTTT. The V and J genes are TRBV5-1 and TRBJ1-1; 8 bases line up with TRBD1. The germline gives CDR1 SGHRS, CDR2 YFSETQ. V lost 4 bases to trimming and J lost 5 bases; unmatched junction nucleotides: 10. This CDR3 region has 15 residues. Filled out from reference TRBV5-1 and TRBJ1-1, the complete variable domain reads KAGVTQTPRYLIKTRGQQVTLSCSPISGHRSVSWYQQTPGQGLQFLFEYFSETQRNKGNFPGRFSGRQFSNSRSEMNVSTLELGDSALYLCASSVDGQGPTEAFFGQGTRLTVV.

In DNA form, the CDR3 reads TGCGCCAGCAGCCCCCAGGCAGGGGAAACTGAAGCTTTCTTT. Residues: CASSPQAGETEAFF. The J gene is TRBJ1-1, the V gene TRBV4-3, with a tentative D call TRBD1 (6 bases). Per the germline V gene, CDR1 is LGHNA and CDR2 is YSLEER. The CDR3 has 14 residues. Deletions cut 4 bases from V and 5 bases from J, with 14 bases between.

The chain combines TRBV2 with TRBJ1-2; TRBD1 matches 7 bases. The CDR3 length is 12 residues. Per germline, CDR1 SNHLY and CDR2 FYNNEI. With 10 bases clipped from V and 4 bases from J, the junction kept 6 bases outside the gene matches. The CDR3 loop reads CATDRAGYGYTF. CDR3 nucleotide sequence: TGTGCCACCGACAGGGCCGGCTATGGCTACACCTTC. The whole variable domain, filled in from reference TRBV2 and TRBJ1-2, reads EPEVTQTPSHQVTQMGQEVILRCVPISNHLYFYWYRQILGQKVEFLVSFYNNEISEKSEIFDDQFSVERPDGSNFTLKIRSTKLEDSAMYFCATDRAGYGYTFGSGTRLTVV.

This chain uses TRBV13 with TRBJ2-2; maybe TRBD2 (6 bases). Germline CDR1 reads PRHDT; CDR2 reads FYEKMQ (reference sequence). With 2 bases removed from V and 6 bases from J, the gap between germline ends came to 10 bases. CDR3 size: 14 residues. DNA for the CDR3: TGTGCCAGCAGCTTATACCCGGGAGCCGGGGAGCTGTTTTTT. Protein sequence: CASSLYPGAGELFF.

CDR3 sequence reads: CASLSGRADNEQFF. The CDR3 coding sequence is TGTGCCAGCCTTAGCGGGAGGGCCGACAATGAGCAGTTCTTC. The genes are TRBV2 and TRBJ2-1; 11 bases align to TRBD2. Germline trimming cut 8 bases from V and 5 bases from J; bases unmatched to any gene: 5. Germline V gene sequence: CDR1 SNHLY, CDR2 FYNNEI. The CDR3 spans 14 residues. Drawing the rest from reference TRBV2 and TRBJ2-1, the complete variable domain is EPEVTQTPSHQVTQMGQEVILRCVPISNHLYFYWYRQILGQKVEFLVSFYNNEISEKSEIFDDQFSVERPDGSNFTLKIRSTKLEDSAMYFCASLSGRADNEQFFGPGTRLTVL.

The genes are TRBV27 and TRBJ2-5, with 7 bases fitting TRBD1. Germline assignment: CDR1 MNHEY and CDR2 SMNVEV (reference sequence). CDR3 length: 16 amino acids. The trim removed 5 bases at V and 5 bases at J, leaving 14 bases unmatched. This CDR3 is CASSPRQGGGGETQYF. As DNA, the CDR3 is TGTGCCAGCAGTCCCAGACAGGGTGGAGGTGGGGAGACCCAGTACTTC.

The J gene is TRBJ2-1, the V gene TRBV2; the match to TRBD1 covers 7 bases. The J segment lost 0 bases and the V segment lost 5 bases, leaving 1 base of the junction unmatched. The CDR3 extends over 14 amino acids. Germline CDR1 is SNHLY and CDR2 is FYNNEI. The CDR3 sequence is CASSRDSSYNEQFF. CDR3 coding DNA: TGTGCCAGCAGTAGGGACAGCTCCTACAATGAGCAGTTCTTC.